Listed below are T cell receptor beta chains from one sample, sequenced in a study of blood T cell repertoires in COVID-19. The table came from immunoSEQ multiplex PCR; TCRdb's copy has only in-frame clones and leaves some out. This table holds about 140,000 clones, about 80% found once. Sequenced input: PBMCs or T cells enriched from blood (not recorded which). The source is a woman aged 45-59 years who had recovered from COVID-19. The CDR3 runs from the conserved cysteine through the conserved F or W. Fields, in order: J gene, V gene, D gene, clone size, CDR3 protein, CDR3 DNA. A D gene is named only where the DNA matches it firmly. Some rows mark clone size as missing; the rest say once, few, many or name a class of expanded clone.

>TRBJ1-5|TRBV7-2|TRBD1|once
CASSQGGPQPQHF
TGTGCCAGCAGCCAGGGGGGCCCTCAGCCCCAGCATTTT
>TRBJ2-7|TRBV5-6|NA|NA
CASSFSGYEQYF
TGTGCCAGCAGCTTTTCAGGCTACGAGCAGTACTTC
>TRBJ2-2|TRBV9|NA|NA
CASSVAALQAGELFF
TGTGCCAGCAGCGTAGCCGCCTTGCAGGCCGGGGAGCTGTTTTTT
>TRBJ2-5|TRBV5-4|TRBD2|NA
CASSLKRGGQETQYF
TGTGCCAGCAGCTTGAAGCGGGGGGGCCAAGAGACCCAGTACTTC
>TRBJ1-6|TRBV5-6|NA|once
CASSLASGIRDNSPLHF
TGTGCCAGCAGCTTGGCCTCGGGTATCCGAGATAATTCACCCCTCCACTTT
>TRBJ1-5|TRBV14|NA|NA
CASSRGQNQPQHF
TGTGCCAGCAGCCGTGGACAGAATCAGCCCCAGCATTTT
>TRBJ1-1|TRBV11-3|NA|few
CASSTRTVNTEAFF
TGTGCCAGCAGCACTCGGACAGTAAACACTGAAGCTTTCTTT
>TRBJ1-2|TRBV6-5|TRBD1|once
CASSYPTDRELGGYTF
TGTGCCAGCAGTTACCCTACGGACAGGGAATTGGGAGGCTACACCTTC
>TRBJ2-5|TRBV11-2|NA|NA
CASSLVRRGETQYF
TGTGCCAGCAGCTTAGTCCGGCGGGGAGAGACCCAGTACTTC
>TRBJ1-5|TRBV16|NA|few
CASNSGSNQPQHF
TGTGCCAGCAACTCGGGGAGCAATCAGCCCCAGCATTTT
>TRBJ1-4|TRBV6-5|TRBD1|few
CASRRDRGNEKLFF
TGTGCCAGCAGACGCGACAGGGGGAATGAAAAACTGTTTTTT
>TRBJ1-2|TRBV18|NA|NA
CASSLLQDGGYTF
TGTGCCAGCTCACTCCTACAGGATGGTGGCTACACCTTC
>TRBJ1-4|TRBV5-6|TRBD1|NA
CASSNKGTGNEKLFF
TGTGCCAGCAGCAACAAGGGGACAGGGAATGAAAAACTGTTTTTT
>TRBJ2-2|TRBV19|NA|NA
CAAGVVAGELFF
TGTGCCGCTGGAGTAGTGGCCGGGGAGCTGTTTTTT
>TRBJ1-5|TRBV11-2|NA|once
CASSIGGGNQPQHF
TGTGCCAGCAGCATAGGGGGGGGGAATCAGCCCCAGCATTTT
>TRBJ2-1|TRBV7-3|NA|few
CASSLFSEPFSEQFF
TGTGCCAGCAGCTTATTTAGCGAGCCTTTTAGTGAGCAGTTCTTC
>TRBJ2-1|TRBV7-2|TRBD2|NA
CASSSRFGRAGNEQFF
TGTGCCAGCAGCTCCCGTTTTGGGAGGGCCGGAAATGAGCAGTTCTTC
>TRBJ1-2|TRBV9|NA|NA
CASSVGGYGYTF
TGTGCCAGCAGCGTAGGAGGCTATGGCTACACCTTC
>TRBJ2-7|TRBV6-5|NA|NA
CASSFRTTDYEQYF
TGTGCCAGCAGTTTCCGGACAACGGACTACGAGCAGTACTTC
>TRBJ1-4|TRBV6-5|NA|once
CASSSQGRQGNEKLFF
TGTGCCAGCAGTTCACAGGGTCGTCAAGGGAATGAAAAACTGTTTTTT